These T cell receptor beta chains were read from a single sample in a study of blood T cell repertoires in COVID-19. The data were produced by immunoSEQ multiplex PCR, yet TCRdb's version contains in-frame clones alone and is incomplete. Found here are about 130,000 clones, approximately 90% of them singletons; the top ten hold more than 0.9%. Sequenced material: peripheral blood. These receptors were taken from an elderly woman with acute or convalescent COVID-19. Both conserved end residues are trimmed from each CDR3.

v_gene: TRBV12-3/TRBV12-4
j_gene: TRBJ2-5
CDR3aa: ASSLPGQETQY

v_gene: TRBV5-8
j_gene: TRBJ2-6
CDR3aa: ASSWGESAGANVLT

v_gene: TRBV2
j_gene: TRBJ2-3
CDR3aa: ASKLERDTDTQY

v_gene: TRBV11-2
j_gene: TRBJ1-2
CDR3aa: ASSSPGQGMSYT

v_gene: TRBV19
j_gene: TRBJ1-5
CDR3aa: ASSGRGGNQPQH

v_gene: TRBV4-3
j_gene: TRBJ1-3
CDR3aa: ASSQAQVQGSSSGNTIY

v_gene: TRBV4-1
j_gene: TRBJ2-7
CDR3aa: ASSQELRSSYEQY

v_gene: TRBV11-1
j_gene: TRBJ2-7
CDR3aa: ASSSLGGTYEQY

v_gene: TRBV5-6
j_gene: TRBJ2-7
CDR3aa: ASSAPDKVPLKAYEQY

v_gene: TRBV27
j_gene: TRBJ2-3
CDR3aa: ASSLSWGDTQY

v_gene: TRBV6-1
j_gene: TRBJ2-3
CDR3aa: ASSDKGNTDTQY

v_gene: TRBV11-2
j_gene: TRBJ1-6
CDR3aa: ASRQQGAVSPLH

v_gene: TRBV2
j_gene: TRBJ2-7
CDR3aa: ASRERTGDTYEQY

v_gene: TRBV4-2
j_gene: TRBJ1-1
CDR3aa: ASSHGTGTGLNTEAF

v_gene: TRBV19
j_gene: TRBJ2-7
CDR3aa: ASKPTVTAYEQY

v_gene: TRBV5-1
j_gene: TRBJ1-4
CDR3aa: ASCCMGTGAQEKLF

v_gene: TRBV5-1
j_gene: TRBJ1-4
CDR3aa: ASSSQGATNEKLF

v_gene: TRBV11-2
j_gene: TRBJ2-7
CDR3aa: ASSVGAGGSYEQY

v_gene: TRBV7-8
j_gene: TRBJ1-1
CDR3aa: ASSFRTEAF

v_gene: TRBV18
j_gene: TRBJ1-5
CDR3aa: ASSPSQNQPQH

v_gene: TRBV28
j_gene: TRBJ1-5
CDR3aa: ASSLFRLPQH

v_gene: TRBV4-1
j_gene: TRBJ1-2
CDR3aa: ASSQDPGLRSAYGYT

v_gene: TRBV6-5
j_gene: TRBJ2-2
CDR3aa: ASSFSSGRGTGELF

v_gene: TRBV5-6
j_gene: TRBJ1-2
CDR3aa: ASSLGGGNYGYT

v_gene: TRBV6-5
j_gene: TRBJ2-1
CDR3aa: ASKRPGGDNEQF

v_gene: TRBV6-5
j_gene: TRBJ2-1
CDR3aa: ASNRVGSYNEQF

v_gene: TRBV7-9
j_gene: TRBJ2-1
CDR3aa: ASSLALGLVYNEQF

v_gene: TRBV27
j_gene: TRBJ1-6
CDR3aa: ASSQRVSYNSPLH

v_gene: TRBV7-2
j_gene: TRBJ1-3
CDR3aa: ASSLDRPFSGNTIY

v_gene: TRBV5-1
j_gene: TRBJ2-2
CDR3aa: ASSPGTGNTGELF

v_gene: TRBV19
j_gene: TRBJ1-2
CDR3aa: ASSLDRAAGYT

v_gene: TRBV19
j_gene: TRBJ1-2
CDR3aa: ASSIIGQGGGYT

v_gene: TRBV5-1
j_gene: TRBJ1-5
CDR3aa: ASSLSGTDNQPQH

v_gene: TRBV4-1
j_gene: TRBJ2-5
CDR3aa: ASSQVGARTQETQY

v_gene: TRBV12-2
j_gene: TRBJ1-5
CDR3aa: ASRLGAGSNQPQH

v_gene: TRBV28
j_gene: TRBJ1-1
CDR3aa: ASRRDWNTEAF

v_gene: TRBV7-9
j_gene: TRBJ2-1
CDR3aa: ASSLVEANEQF

v_gene: TRBV9
j_gene: TRBJ1-2
CDR3aa: ASSVRAQGGGYT

v_gene: TRBV15
j_gene: TRBJ2-3
CDR3aa: ATSRDRDGRKDTQY

v_gene: TRBV18
j_gene: TRBJ1-3
CDR3aa: ASSRDRGLTGNTIY

v_gene: TRBV3-1/TRBV3-2
j_gene: TRBJ1-3
CDR3aa: ASSQSEFSGNTIY

v_gene: TRBV10-3
j_gene: TRBJ2-3
CDR3aa: AISDGGSSTDTQY

v_gene: TRBV13
j_gene: TRBJ1-1
CDR3aa: ASSLDSEAF

v_gene: TRBV11-2
j_gene: TRBJ1-2
CDR3aa: ASSPDIGYGYT

v_gene: TRBV7-2
j_gene: TRBJ2-5
CDR3aa: ASSLWTTGGKETQY

v_gene: TRBV11-2
j_gene: TRBJ1-6
CDR3aa: ASSLAGTVDHSPLH

v_gene: TRBV19
j_gene: TRBJ2-5
CDR3aa: ASSIGRKETQY

v_gene: TRBV19
j_gene: TRBJ1-2
CDR3aa: ASSIGQRYGYT

v_gene: TRBV19
j_gene: TRBJ2-3
CDR3aa: ASSRGGATDTQY

v_gene: TRBV6-5
j_gene: TRBJ2-3
CDR3aa: ARNVGGGRQDTQY

v_gene: TRBV6-2/TRBV6-3
j_gene: TRBJ2-5
CDR3aa: ASSYPIVAQETQY

v_gene: TRBV29-1
j_gene: TRBJ2-7
CDR3aa: SVAPGLANEQY

v_gene: TRBV21-1
j_gene: TRBJ1-1
CDR3aa: ASSKYSGNWASGEAF

v_gene: TRBV7-7
j_gene: TRBJ1-2
CDR3aa: ASSLEMDGDTFYT

v_gene: TRBV6-5
j_gene: TRBJ2-7
CDR3aa: ASSFSAGEKAYEQY

v_gene: TRBV19
j_gene: TRBJ1-2
CDR3aa: ASSIGQGASYGYT